This T cell receptor beta chain stems from a study of response to subunit inactivated influenza vaccine. Findings of the study overall: T cells newly recruited by each seasonal influenza vaccination are few, the authors suggested.

The CDR3 is 14 amino acids. Deletions cut 5 bases from V and 1 base from J, with 11 bases between. Looked up from germline, CDR1 is LNHNV and CDR2 is YYDKDF (reference sequence). This clonotype was detected only a few times. Its antigen is currently unknown. TCRdb re-called the RT-PCR reads through MiXCR, storing one row per CDR3 protein. The top ten hold approximately 12% of the sample, which has under 500,000 distinct CDR3 sequences, 9.5% to 13% seen once. The receptor comes from a man aged 45 to 65 who received an inactivated influenza vaccine. J is TRBJ2-5 and V is TRBV15; D is unclear. The sample here was PBMCs from blood, taken 40 to 50 days after vaccination. CDR3 loop: CATSGRRAQETQYF. CDR3 DNA sequence: TGTGCCACCAGCGGACGACGGGCCCAAGAGACCCAGTACTTC.